These 29 T cell receptor beta chains were all obtained from the same sample, sequenced in a study of T cells in Graves' hyperthyroidism and ophthalmopathy. Amplification targeted TCR beta CDR3 regions from RNA transcripts. The TCR CDR3 first-round RT-PCR relied on the HTBI primer set. TCRdb independently ran MiXCR on the multiplex PCR reads; one entry per CDR3 protein. The table records about 520,000 distinct CDR3 sequences, around a quarter of them present only once. Sequenced sample: blood. Receptors originate from a woman aged 25 to 45 with Graves' ophthalmopathy.

This clonotype appeared a few times. The V call is TRBV9, the J call TRBJ1-2, with 10 bases lining up with TRBD1. Germline V lookup: CDR1 SGDLS, CDR2 YYNGEE. This CDR3 is 17 amino acids long. The trim removed 0 bases at V and 4 bases at J, leaving 9 bases unmatched. CDR3 amino acids: CASSVATRTGGVYGYTF. The CDR3 bases are TGTGCCAGCAGCGTAGCTACGAGGACAGGGGGTGTCTATGGCTACACCTTC.

This clonotype was counted ten times or more. The V gene is TRBV6-2 or TRBV6-3, the J gene TRBJ2-5; D not certain. CDR1 MNHEY and CDR2 SVGEGT come from the germline V gene. This CDR3 has 12 residues. Trimming stripped 8 bases from V and 0 bases from J, with 7 bases between. The CDR3 loop is CASGNHQETQYF. CDR3 sequence (DNA): TGTGCCAGCGGGAACCACCAAGAGACCCAGTACTTC.

This clonotype was found a few times. The rearrangement uses TRBV20-1 and TRBJ1-5; 8 bases are a match to TRBD1. Germline CDR1 is DFQATT and CDR2 is SNEGSKA (reference sequence). The CDR3 contains 16 residues. V lost 0 bases to trimming and J lost 0 bases; unmatched junction nucleotides: 4. In nucleotides, the CDR3 is TGCAGTGCTAGAGACTCGACAGGGGTTAGCAATCAGCCCCAGCATTTT. As protein: CSARDSTGVSNQPQHF.

This clonotype has just a few counts. An end of the junction differs from the germline gene, which may be a read error. This chain connects TRBV6-1 to TRBJ2-5, with 8 bases that match TRBD1. This CDR3 has 13 amino acids. CDR1 is MNHNS and CDR2 is SASEGT in the germline V gene. This CDR3 is CASSGQGGETQHF. The CDR3 coding sequence is TGTGCCAGCAGCGGACAGGGAGGAGAGACCCAGCACTTC.

The V gene is TRBV5-1, the J gene TRBJ2-7; D remains unclear. The CDR3 has 14 amino acids. Germline CDR1 and CDR2: SGHRS and YFSETQ. V dropped 4 bases and J dropped 5 bases, with 16 bases sitting between them. CDR3 DNA sequence: TGCGCCAGCAGCCCCTACACCGGTGGGGACGAGCAGTACTTC. It translates to CASSPYTGGDEQYF.

This clonotype was counted at least ten times. This rearrangement joins TRBV27 to TRBJ1-1; D gene uncertain. Trimming removed 8 bases from V and 1 base from J, with 14 bases in between. This CDR3 has 14 amino acids. Germline-derived CDR1 and CDR2 are MNHEY and SMNVEV (reference sequence). This chain's CDR3 is CASALGLGNTEAFF. CDR3 nucleotides: TGTGCCAGCGCACTAGGATTAGGGAACACTGAAGCTTTCTTT.

The chain has TRBV12-3 or TRBV12-4 and TRBJ2-7; a weak D match, TRBD1 (6 bases). Trimming shortened V by 7 bases and J by 2 bases, and 15 bases separated the two germline ends. The CDR3 extends over 14 amino acids. The CDR3 DNA sequence: TGTGCCAGCAACCCTCAGGGGTGGACCTACGAGCAGTACTTC. Residues: CASNPQGWTYEQYF.

This clonotype was seen repeatedly, ten times or more. The V call is TRBV20-1, the J call TRBJ1-1; unclear D gene. The CDR3 spans 11 residues. Germline V CDR1 and CDR2: DFQATT, SNEGSKA (reference sequence). Trimming cost V 3 bases and J 6 bases, with 8 bases left between them. The CDR3 region has the DNA TGCAGTGCTAGGGACCGATCTGAAGCTTTCTTT. This gives the protein CSARDRSEAFF.

This clonotype was counted between two and nine times. The chain links TRBV15 to TRBJ2-5; the D gene is possibly TRBD1 (5 bases). This CDR3 has 15 amino acids. Germline CDR1 is LNHNV and CDR2 is YYDKDF (reference sequence). Trimming removed 0 bases at V and 5 bases at J, with 13 bases between. As DNA, the CDR3 is TGTGCCACCAGCAGAGACAGGGCGTTCAGGGAGACCCAGTACTTC. This sequence encodes CATSRDRAFRETQYF.

This clonotype was recorded many times. The chain links TRBV28 to TRBJ2-5; weak D call: TRBD2 (5 bases). The length of the CDR3 is 16 residues. The germline CDR1 and CDR2 sequences are MDHEN and SYDVKM. Trimming removed 4 bases from V and 7 bases from J, with 22 bases in between. CDR3 amino acids: CASSSRGRGSLGTQYF. CDR3 nucleotide sequence: TGTGCCAGCAGTTCCCGAGGGCGAGGGAGTCTGGGGACCCAGTACTTC.

This clonotype was seen ten or more times. This chain links TRBV7-2 with TRBJ2-7; maybe TRBD1 (6 bases). Trimming shortened V by 6 bases and J by 3 bases, and 9 bases separated the two germline ends. Germline lookup yields CDR1 SGHTA and CDR2 FQGNSA. The CDR3 has 12 residues. CDR3 nucleotides: TGTGCCAGCAGGTCGACAGGCTACGAGCAGTACTTC. It is translated as CASRSTGYEQYF.

This clonotype occurred a few times. Relative to the germline gene, one junction end is altered; a read error may explain this. V is TRBV4-2 and J is TRBJ2-7; D is possibly TRBD1 (8 bases). Germline CDR1 and CDR2: LGHNA and YNFKEQ. The CDR3 is 15 amino acids. The CDR3: CVSSQTGGASYEQYF. In DNA form, the CDR3 reads TGTGTCAGCAGCCAAACAGGGGGGGCATCCTACGAGCAGTACTTC.

The V and J genes are TRBV4-3 and TRBJ2-7; D gene unclear. The CDR3 totals 14 residues. Germline CDR1 reads LGHNA; CDR2 reads YSLEER. The V end lost 5 bases, the J end lost 1 base, and 12 bases lay between the germline ends. The CDR3 DNA sequence: TGCGCCAGCAGCTCATGGTGGGGTTCCTACGAGCAGTACTTC. Protein sequence: CASSSWWGSYEQYF.

This clonotype was found many times. The V call is TRBV24-1, the J call TRBJ2-2, with D possibly matching TRBD1 (6 bases). Trimming left V 7 bases short and J 4 bases short, with 9 bases between. CDR3 length: 13 amino acids. CDR1 is KGHDR, CDR2 SFDVKD, per germline. The CDR3 loop is CATSRGSTGELFF. The DNA of the CDR3 is TGTGCCACCAGCAGGGGTTCCACCGGGGAGCTGTTTTTT.

This clonotype was detected ten times or more. V and J are TRBV7-2 and TRBJ1-6; D remains ambiguous. Trimming took off 1 base at V and 7 bases at J, with 8 bases between the two ends. The CDR3 runs 14 residues. The germline V gene encodes CDR1 SGHTA and CDR2 FQGNSA. CDR3 coding DNA: TGTGCCAGCAGCTTAGACAGCGGGAATTCACCCCTCCACTTT. It codes for CASSLDSGNSPLHF.

Ten or more counts support this clonotype. The chain has TRBV30 and TRBJ1-1, with D unresolved. Germline CDR1 GTSNPN, CDR2 SVGIG (reference sequence). V was clipped by 0 bases and J by 4 bases, with 9 bases between them. This CDR3 region has 13 residues. CDR3 bases: TGTGCCTGGAGTGTACTGGGTCTCACTGAAGCTTTCTTT. It translates to CAWSVLGLTEAFF.

This clonotype has ten or more counts. This chain links TRBV12-3 or TRBV12-4 with TRBJ1-1; D might be TRBD1 (6 bases). This CDR3 has 14 residues. V was clipped by 8 bases and J by 4 bases, with 17 bases between them. The chain's CDR3 is CASFSGAGVTEAFF. The CDR3 DNA reads TGTGCCAGCTTCTCAGGGGCGGGAGTCACTGAAGCTTTCTTT.

This clonotype was seen at least ten times. V and J are TRBV12-3 or TRBV12-4 and TRBJ2-7; no reliable D call. V was pared by 6 bases and J by 7 bases, with 16 bases between. CDR3 length equals 13 residues. The CDR3 region has the DNA TGTGCCAGCAGCCCCGTTACCTTAGGGGAGCAGTACTTC. Its protein product is CASSPVTLGEQYF.

This clonotype was detected many times. The chain combines TRBV29-1 with TRBJ2-5, with 11 positions matching TRBD1. This CDR3 has 13 residues. V shed 6 bases, J shed 5 bases, and the junction held 5 bases outside the gene matches. Germline-derived CDR1 and CDR2 are SQVTM and ANQGSEA. CDR3 protein: CSVTGTGGETQYF. Written as DNA, the CDR3 is TGCAGCGTCACCGGGACAGGGGGGGAGACCCAGTACTTC.

This clonotype was counted ten times or more. The rearrangement joins TRBV6-5 to TRBJ1-3; D is ambiguous. V was cut by 7 bases and J by 3 bases, with 10 bases left in between. The CDR3 loop spans 13 amino acids. Germline V lookup: CDR1 MNHEY, CDR2 SVGAGI. CDR3 nucleotide sequence: TGTGCCAGCATGGCTGGGATTGGAAACACCATATATTTT. Its translation is CASMAGIGNTIYF.

Ten or more counts support this clonotype. The V gene is TRBV7-9, the J gene TRBJ1-2, with D possibly being TRBD1 (5 bases). CDR1 and CDR2 (germline): SEHNR, FQNEAQ (reference sequence). CDR3 length equals 14 residues. The ends were cut back, 5 bases at V and 7 bases at J, with 17 bases in the middle. As DNA, the CDR3 is TGTGCCAGCAGCCAAAACCCCGGGACGGCTGGCTACACCTTC. Amino acids: CASSQNPGTAGYTF. The full variable domain, completed using reference TRBV7-9 and TRBJ1-2, is DTGVSQNPRHKITKRGQNVTFRCDPISEHNRLYWYRQTLGQGPEFLTYFQNEAQLEKSRLLSDRFSAERPKGSFSTLEIQRTEQGDSAMYLCASSQNPGTAGYTFGSGTRLTVV.

V usage is TRBV2 and J usage is TRBJ1-2; D call uncertain. Deletions cut 6 bases from V and 8 bases from J, with 10 bases between. CDR3 length: 11 residues. Germline V gene data show CDR1 as SNHLY and CDR2 as FYNNEI. The CDR3 loop reads CASSSFWGYTF. The DNA for the CDR3 is TGTGCCAGCAGCAGTTTTTGGGGCTACACCTTC.

For the CDR3, the DNA is TGTGCCAGCAGCGGGCGTGGGTTAGCCAAAAACATTCAGTACTTC. Its translation: CASSGRGLAKNIQYF. The J gene is TRBJ2-4, the V gene TRBV28; D is unresolved. Germline CDR1 and CDR2: MDHEN and SYDVKM. There are 15 residues in the CDR3. V shed 6 bases and J shed 0 bases, with 12 bases lying between them.

The V call is TRBV28, the J call TRBJ2-5; no clear D gene. V lost 6 bases and J lost 8, with 7 bases in between. Germline CDR1 is MDHEN and CDR2 is SYDVKM. This CDR3 comprises 10 residues. The CDR3 protein is CASRKETQYF. The DNA of the CDR3 is TGTGCCAGCAGAAAGGAAACCCAGTACTTC.

This clonotype was observed many times. The chain links TRBV20-1 to TRBJ2-2; 9 positions match TRBD2. Trimming removed 6 bases from V and 0 bases from J; junction bases left unmatched: 11. The CDR3 loop spans 17 amino acids. Germline CDR1 and CDR2: DFQATT and SNEGSKA (reference sequence). In DNA, the CDR3 is TGCAGTGCCCCTTTAGAGCTAGCGGGGTCGAACACCGGGGAGCTGTTTTTT. This encodes CSAPLELAGSNTGELFF.

The table lists this clonotype with many counts. The J gene is TRBJ1-3, the V gene TRBV2, with D possibly matching TRBD1 (6 bases). The germline V gene encodes CDR1 SNHLY and CDR2 FYNNEI. The CDR3 is 15 residues long. V lost 4 bases to trimming and J lost 0 bases, with 10 bases between them. The chain's CDR3 is CASSGGGFSGNTIYF. CDR3 nucleotide sequence: TGTGCCAGCAGTGGAGGGGGATTCTCTGGAAACACCATATATTTT. Looking up the rest from reference TRBV2 and TRBJ1-3 gives the full variable domain: EPEVTQTPSHQVTQMGQEVILRCVPISNHLYFYWYRQILGQKVEFLVSFYNNEISEKSEIFDDQFSVERPDGSNFTLKIRSTKLEDSAMYFCASSGGGFSGNTIYFGEGSWLTVV.

This clonotype has a single count. This chain links TRBV12-3 or TRBV12-4 with TRBJ2-5, with D maybe TRBD2 (6 bases). The CDR3 covers 13 residues. Trimming took 3 bases from V and 4 from J, leaving 9 bases between them. CDR3 residues: CASSFRRGETQYF. The CDR3 nucleotides are TGTGCCAGCAGTTTCCGGAGGGGAGAGACCCAGTACTTC.

About this clonotype: A much larger clone lies one base from this, so it may be a read error. The chain has TRBV20-1 and TRBJ2-5, with TRBD1 matching 8 bases. The germline V gene encodes CDR1 DFQATT and CDR2 SNEGSKA (reference sequence). CDR3 length: 13 amino acids. Trimming at V came to 5 bases and at J to 2 bases, leaving 4 bases not matched to a gene. The CDR3 is CSAQQGVQETQYF. The CDR3 bases are TGCAGTGCTCAACAGGGGGTTCAAGAGACCCAGTACTTC.

In its sample, this clonotype was seen many times. This chain uses TRBV28 with TRBJ1-1; D is undetermined. Germline CDR1 reads MDHEN; CDR2 reads SYDVKM. Trimming shortened V by 3 bases and J by 6 bases, and 8 bases separated the two germline ends. This CDR3 spans 12 amino acids. The CDR3: CASSLFSSEAFF. CDR3 DNA sequence: TGTGCCAGCAGTTTGTTCTCATCTGAAGCTTTCTTT.